Sequencing of this T cell receptor (beta chain) was carried out in a study of T-cell reconstitution after alpha-beta-depleted transplantation in children. Whole-study results and caveats: In some patients, recipient T cells and intrathymic progenitors surviving conditioning explained high day-60 diversity. After one year, T-cell counts and TCRbeta diversity mostly came from new T cells.

Preparation of the TCRbeta library was carried out with unique molecular identifiers. TCRdb itself ran the PCR reads through MiXCR, one entry per CDR3 protein. The sample lists fewer than 550,000 distinct CDR3 sequences; about 10% were seen once. This clonotype was counted many times. Its cognate antigen is unknown. The CDR3 has 15 amino acids. V trimming: 6 bases; J trimming: 5 bases; junction bases outside the gene matches: 11. Looked up from germline, CDR1 is LGHDT and CDR2 is YNNKEL (reference sequence). V is TRBV3-1 and J is TRBJ2-7, with 9 nucleotides matching TRBD2. The sequences come from PBMCs, collected before TCRalphabeta/CD19-depleted stem cell transplant. The clonotype originates from a child aged 2 to 9 with inherited bone marrow failure, due to receive a stem cell transplant. CDR3 loop: CASRGTGLALDEQYF. CDR3 DNA: TGTGCCAGCAGAGGGACGGGACTAGCACTCGACGAGCAGTACTTC.